The 9 T cell receptor beta chains listed next were all sequenced from one sample in a study of cytomegalovirus exposure and HLA in healthy donors. This PCR relied on a set of 60 Vbeta primers and 13 Jbeta primers. This table comes from immunoSEQ multiplex PCR, and its TCRdb copy is limited to in-frame clones, with some not included. The sample contains some 180,000 clones, 75% to 85% of which appear only once. The sample was PBMCs. The receptors here all came from a woman aged 50 to 60 in good health and CMV-seronegative.

In this sample, this clone turned up a few times. V gene TRBV27 combines with J gene TRBJ1-4; D possibly corresponds to TRBD1 (6 bases). Germline CDR1 and CDR2: MNHEY and SMNVEV (reference sequence). The V end was cut by 5 bases, the J end by 5 bases, with 15 bases between. The CDR3 loop spans 15 amino acids. In DNA, the CDR3 is TGTGCCAGCAGTGAGGTACAGGGAGGGAATGAAAAACTGTTTTTT. It is translated as CASSEVQGGNEKLFF.

In this sample, this clone turned up once. The V gene is TRBV30, the J gene TRBJ2-1; 9 bases map to TRBD2. The CDR3 consists of 17 residues. Germline-derived CDR1 and CDR2 are GTSNPN and SVGIG (reference sequence). The trim removed 1 base at V and 10 bases at J, leaving 17 bases unmatched. As DNA, the CDR3 is TGTGCCTGGAGTGGGGCTGAAGCGGGAGGCCCAAGGATCGAGCAGTTCTTC. Protein product: CAWSGAEAGGPRIEQFF.

The V and J genes are TRBV13 and TRBJ2-3; D call uncertain. Trimming left V 1 base short and J 0 bases short, with 14 bases between. CDR3 length: 17 amino acids. Germline CDR1 reads PRHDT; CDR2 reads FYEKMQ (reference sequence). CDR3 in amino acids: CASSLVVGGSSTDTQYF. In DNA, the CDR3 is TGTGCCAGCAGCTTAGTAGTTGGCGGATCTAGCACAGATACGCAGTATTTT.

The CDR3 nucleotides read TGCGCCAGCAGCTTGGGTGGGAGTGTTTTCTTC. Residues: CASSLGGSVFF. The genes are TRBV5-1 and TRBJ2-1; D is possibly TRBD2 (5 bases). V lost 0 bases and J lost 16, with 11 bases in between. The CDR3 has 11 amino acids. The V gene's germline CDR1 is SGHRS and CDR2 YFSETQ.

The rearrangement uses TRBV28 and TRBJ2-1; perhaps TRBD1 as D (5 bases). Germline V gene data show CDR1 as MDHEN and CDR2 as SYDVKM. The CDR3 loop spans 16 amino acids. V shed 6 bases and J shed 1 base, with 16 bases lying between them. CDR3 sequence (DNA): TGTGCCAGCAGGCCCAGGGTCAGGTGTTCCTACAATGAGCAGTTCTTC. It codes for CASRPRVRCSYNEQFF.

This clone was observed once. DNA for the CDR3: TGCGCCAGCAGCTTGGGAGTAGCGGGAGGTGGTGCAGATACGCAGTATTTT. Protein product: CASSLGVAGGGADTQYF. This chain links TRBV5-1 with TRBJ2-3, with 10 bases identical to TRBD2. V was pared by 0 bases and J by 4 bases, with 8 bases of the junction left unmatched. Germline V gives CDR1 SGHRS, CDR2 YFSETQ. This CDR3 comprises 17 residues. The full variable domain, its missing parts supplied by reference TRBV5-1 and TRBJ2-3, is KAGVTQTPRYLIKTRGQQVTLSCSPISGHRSVSWYQQTPGQGLQFLFEYFSETQRNKGNFPGRFSGRQFSNSRSEMNVSTLELGDSALYLCASSLGVAGGGADTQYFGPGTRLTVL.

The genes are TRBV6-1 and TRBJ2-7; D is unresolved. CDR3 length: 14 amino acids. Germline V lookup: CDR1 MNHNS, CDR2 SASEGT. The V gene lost 6 bases and the J gene lost 0 bases, with 12 bases spanning the gap. The CDR3 here is CASRYLLNSYEQYF. CDR3 coding DNA: TGTGCCAGCAGGTACCTACTTAACTCCTACGAGCAGTACTTC.

The genes are TRBV7-2 and TRBJ2-5; perhaps TRBD1 as D (6 bases). The J call is in doubt because the DNA end fits TRBJ2-7 better. CDR1 SGHTA and CDR2 FQGNSA come from the germline V gene. The CDR3 length is 11 residues. The CDR3 DNA reads as TGTGCCAGCAGGTGGGGGCGCGAGCAGTACTTC. Encoded protein: CASRWGREQYF.

The CDR3 nucleotides are TGTGCCAGCAGTTACGTGGACAGGCCCAATCAGCCCCAGCATTTT. It codes for CASSYVDRPNQPQHF. V and J are TRBV6-6 and TRBJ1-5; 7 bases are a match to TRBD1. The V segment lost 2 bases and the J segment 3 bases; nucleotides outside the gene matches: 4. Germline V CDR1 and CDR2: MNHNY, SVGAGI (reference sequence). CDR3 length: 15 residues.